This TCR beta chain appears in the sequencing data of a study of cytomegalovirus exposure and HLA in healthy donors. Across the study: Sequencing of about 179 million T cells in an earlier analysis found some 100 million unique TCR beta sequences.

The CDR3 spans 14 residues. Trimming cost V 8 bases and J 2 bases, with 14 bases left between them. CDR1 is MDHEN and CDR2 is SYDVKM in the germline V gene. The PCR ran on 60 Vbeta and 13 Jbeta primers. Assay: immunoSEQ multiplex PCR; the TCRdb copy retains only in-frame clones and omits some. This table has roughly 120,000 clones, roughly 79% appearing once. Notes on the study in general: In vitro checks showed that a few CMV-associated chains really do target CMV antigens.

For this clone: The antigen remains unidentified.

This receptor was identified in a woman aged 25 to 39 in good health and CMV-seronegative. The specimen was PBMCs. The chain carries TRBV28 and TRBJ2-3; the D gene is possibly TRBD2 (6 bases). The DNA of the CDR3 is TGTGCCAGCCGGAGGGGACTTAACACAGATACGCAGTATTTT. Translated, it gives CASRRGLNTDTQYF.